What follows is one T cell receptor beta chain and its context. The CDR3 is made up of 15 amino acids. The germline V gene has CDR1 SEHNR and CDR2 FQNEAQ (reference sequence). The germline V and J ends were trimmed by 1 base and 2 bases, with 12 bases remaining between them. These data come from a study of CD8 T cells in Susac syndrome. Random hexamers served to reverse transcribe about 0.5 to 1 ug RNA. From the immunoSEQ multiplex PCR reads, TCRdb called clonotypes with MiXCR, one entry per CDR3 protein. The table has around 140,000 distinct CDR3 sequences, over 90% seen once. This clonotype was sampled from a human donor with Susac syndrome. The sequenced sample consisted of CD4+ T cells from PBMCs. The chain couples TRBV7-9 to TRBJ2-7; D is perhaps TRBD2 (7 bases). The CDR3 reads CASSLGGGKAYEQYF. The CDR3 coding sequence is TGTGCCAGCAGCTTAGGCGGGGGCAAAGCCTACGAGCAGTACTTC.